The 21 T cell receptor beta chains in this list originate from one sample, sequenced in a study of blood T cell repertoires in COVID-19. The repertoire was sequenced with immunoSEQ multiplex PCR; TCRdb's copy has only in-frame clones and lacks some. The sample consists of approximately 210,000 clones, more than 75% of them appearing once. Sequenced: peripheral blood. These receptors were collected from a human donor in a cohort sampled during active COVID-19.

The table lists this clone with a count of one. This chain connects TRBV30 to TRBJ2-2; the D gene is possibly TRBD1 (5 bases). V shed 3 bases and J shed 6 bases, with 14 bases lying between them. Germline assignment: CDR1 GTSNPN and CDR2 SVGIG (reference sequence). The CDR3 spans 14 residues. The CDR3 DNA reads TGTGCCTGGAGCCCCAAGGGGTTCCCCGGGGAGCTGTTTTTT. It encodes CAWSPKGFPGELFF.

The chain uses TRBV7-8 and TRBJ2-7; 8 nucleotides match TRBD2. The V gene end was trimmed by 2 bases and the J gene end by 0 bases; junction bases not matched to a gene: 9. The CDR3 runs 17 residues. CDR1 and CDR2 (germline): SGHVS, FQNEAQ. The CDR3 loop is CASSLNRAGEGSYEQYF. The CDR3 DNA reads as TGTGCCAGCAGCTTAAACCGAGCGGGAGAAGGCTCCTACGAGCAGTACTTC.

This clone came up a few times. The rearrangement uses TRBV10-2 and TRBJ2-7; D might be TRBD1 (5 bases). The germline V and J ends were trimmed by 6 bases and 2 bases, with 11 bases remaining between them. There are 13 residues in the CDR3. The V gene's germline CDR1 is WSHSY and CDR2 SAAADI. CDR3 in amino acids: CASRSDSPYEQYF. The CDR3 coding sequence is TGCGCCAGCAGATCAGACAGCCCCTACGAGCAGTACTTC.

V gene TRBV11-2 combines with J gene TRBJ2-7; the D gene is possibly TRBD2 (7 bases). The CDR3 spans 14 residues. Trimming cost V 3 bases and J 5 bases, with 14 bases left between them. The germline V gene encodes CDR1 SGHAT and CDR2 FQNNGV. DNA of the CDR3: TGTGCCAGCAGCTTGGGGTGGGAGGGGGACGAGCAGTACTTC. This gives the protein CASSLGWEGDEQYF.

The chain employs TRBV6-2 or TRBV6-3 and TRBJ2-7, with TRBD1 as a possible D gene (5 bases). The germline V gene has CDR1 MNHEY and CDR2 SVGEGT. The CDR3 covers 14 residues. V shed 2 bases and J shed 2 bases, with 10 bases lying between them. CDR3 region: CASSYDSRPYEQYF. The CDR3 DNA follows: TGTGCCAGCAGTTACGACAGTCGCCCCTACGAGCAGTACTTC.

This clone appeared a single time. The chain links TRBV21-1 to TRBJ1-2; TRBD1 is taken as the D call from the table, unchecked against the DNA. TRBV21-1 constitutes a pseudogene. This CDR3 spans 16 amino acids. Here the CDR3 DNA reads TGTGCCAGCAGCAAAAAAGTCGTCGGGACAGCCTATGGCTACACCTTC. Translated: CASSKKVVGTAYGYTF.

J is TRBJ2-3 and V is TRBV4-1; 14 bases match TRBD2. The CDR3 runs to 19 residues. The V gene's germline CDR1 is MGHRA and CDR2 YSYEKL. Germline trimming cut 2 bases from V and 2 bases from J; bases unmatched to any gene: 9. DNA of the CDR3: TGCGCCAGCAGCCAAAAGGGAAGGACTAGCGGGGGGTACACAGATACGCAGTATTTT. It encodes CASSQKGRTSGGYTDTQYF.

V gene TRBV5-1 combines with J gene TRBJ2-7; D might be TRBD1 (6 bases). This CDR3 has 13 amino acids. The ends were cut back, 1 base at V and 7 bases at J, with 12 bases in the middle. Germline CDR1 and CDR2: SGHRS and YFSETQ. Here the CDR3 DNA reads TGCGCCAGCAGCTTGCAGGGGACGGCTGAGCAGTACTTC. This codes for CASSLQGTAEQYF.

This chain joins TRBV4-2 and TRBJ1-5; a weak D match, TRBD1 (5 bases). The CDR3 spans 16 residues. V lost 0 bases, J lost 0 bases, and 9 bases lay in between. Per the germline V gene, CDR1 is LGHNA and CDR2 is YNFKEQ. CDR3 nucleotide sequence: TGTGCCAGCAGCCAAGACGCAGGGCTTAGCAATCAGCCCCAGCATTTT. It translates to CASSQDAGLSNQPQHF.

This clone was found once. CDR3 sequence reads: CASSARTGPQETQYF. CDR3 DNA: TGTGCCAGCAGCGCCCGGACTGGACCACAAGAGACCCAGTACTTC. The genes are TRBV9 and TRBJ2-5; possible D gene TRBD2, 5 bases. V gave up 3 bases and J gave up 2 bases, with 14 bases separating them. CDR1 and CDR2 (germline): SGDLS, YYNGEE. The CDR3 has 15 residues.

The chain joins TRBV29-1 to TRBJ2-3; D is uncertain. Trimming removed 7 bases from V and 4 bases from J, with 12 bases in between. Germline V gene sequence: CDR1 SQVTM, CDR2 ANQGSEA. The CDR3 is 12 amino acids. CDR3 bases: TGCAGCGCCGTCCTTCTAGCAGATACGCAGTATTTT. This codes for CSAVLLADTQYF.

The J gene is TRBJ2-2, the V gene TRBV5-4; the D gene is possibly TRBD2 (5 bases). Trimming removed 4 bases from V and 5 bases from J, with 18 bases in between. The germline V gene has CDR1 SGHNT and CDR2 YYREEE (reference sequence). CDR3 length: 16 amino acids. This chain's CDR3 is CASSPDNGRVTGELFF. CDR3 in DNA: TGTGCCAGCAGCCCAGATAATGGGCGGGTGACCGGGGAGCTGTTTTTT.

V and J are TRBV4-2 and TRBJ2-7; weak D call: TRBD1 (5 bases). V was clipped by 1 base and J by 0 bases, with 16 bases between them. CDR1 is LGHNA, CDR2 YNFKEQ, per germline. The CDR3 totals 17 residues. The CDR3 nucleotides are TGTGCCAGCAGCCAAGTCTGGGTGGCAGGGCGCTCCTACGAGCAGTACTTC. Translation gives CASSQVWVAGRSYEQYF.

In nucleotides, the CDR3 is TGTGCCATCAGTGCTGACAGGGGCTATGGCTACACCTTC. Amino acids: CAISADRGYGYTF. The chain uses TRBV10-3 and TRBJ1-2; 8 bases match TRBD1. CDR1 ENHRY and CDR2 SYGVKD come from the germline V gene. CDR3 length: 13 residues. V dropped 4 bases and J dropped 4; count of bases not matched to a gene: 2.

The CDR3 DNA sequence: TGTGCCAGCAGCGCCACGACAGGGGGAGGCGGTGACTACACCTTC. This gives the protein CASSATTGGGGDYTF. V gene TRBV7-9 combines with J gene TRBJ1-2, with 9 bases matching TRBD1. CDR1 and CDR2 (germline): SEHNR, FQNEAQ (reference sequence). Trimming removed 5 bases from V and 10 bases from J; junction bases left unmatched: 14. This CDR3 spans 15 amino acids.

The sample holds one count of this clone. This chain links TRBV4-1 with TRBJ2-1; 9 bases are a match to TRBD2. V lost 1 base to trimming and J lost 6 bases; unmatched junction nucleotides: 4. The CDR3 consists of 15 residues. The germline V gene has CDR1 MGHRA and CDR2 YSYEKL. For the CDR3, the DNA is TGCGCCAGCAGCCAAGCTAGCGGGGCTGGCAATGAGCAGTTCTTC. It codes for CASSQASGAGNEQFF.

This rearrangement joins TRBV29-1 to TRBJ1-2, with D possibly being TRBD1 (6 bases). The CDR3 is 14 amino acids. Germline V gene data show CDR1 as SQVTM and CDR2 as ANQGSEA. V lost 3 bases, J lost 3 bases, and 14 bases lay in between. CDR3 nucleotides: TGCAGCGTTGACGGGGGGGGCTTTGACTATGGCTACACCTTC. Encoded protein: CSVDGGGFDYGYTF. Based on the CDR3 plus reference TRBV29-1 and TRBJ1-2, the full variable domain is SAVISQKPSRDICQRGTSLTIQCQVDSQVTMMFWYRQQPGQSLTLIATANQGSEATYESGFVIDKFPISRPNLTFSTLTVSNMSPEDSSIYLCSVDGGGFDYGYTFGSGTRLTVV.

V usage is TRBV7-2 and J usage is TRBJ2-7; 8 bases fit TRBD1. The ends lost 2 bases at V and 3 bases at J; junction bases unmatched: 3. Germline loops: CDR1 SGHTA, CDR2 FQGNSA. The CDR3 has 14 amino acids. Here the CDR3 DNA reads TGTGCCAGCAGCTTACTACAGGGGGGCTACGAGCAGTACTTC. Its translation: CASSLLQGGYEQYF.

This clone was seen just once. This rearrangement joins TRBV5-1 to TRBJ1-1; weak D call: TRBD1 (6 bases). V was trimmed by 2 bases and J by 3 bases, leaving 8 bases between them. The germline V gene has CDR1 SGHRS and CDR2 YFSETQ. CDR3 length equals 13 residues. CDR3 sequence reads: CASSFNRDTEAFF. The CDR3 DNA follows: TGCGCCAGCAGCTTTAACAGGGACACTGAAGCTTTCTTT.

The chain uses TRBV2 and TRBJ2-2; 8 nucleotides agree with TRBD1. The CDR3 length is 15 residues. The J segment lost 5 bases and the V segment lost 6 bases, leaving 8 bases of the junction unmatched. In germline, CDR1 is SNHLY, CDR2 FYNNEI. The CDR3 nucleotides are TGTGCCAGCAGGAAGGACAGGGTCCGAACCGGGGAGCTGTTTTTT. Encoded protein: CASRKDRVRTGELFF.

V and J are TRBV4-1 and TRBJ1-5; D not resolved. Deletions cut 5 bases from V and 1 base from J, with 12 bases between. Germline V gives CDR1 MGHRA, CDR2 YSYEKL. The CDR3 runs 15 residues. The chain's CDR3 is CASSKEGRSNQPQHF. CDR3 nucleotide sequence: TGCGCCAGCAGCAAGGAGGGCAGGAGCAATCAGCCCCAGCATTTT.